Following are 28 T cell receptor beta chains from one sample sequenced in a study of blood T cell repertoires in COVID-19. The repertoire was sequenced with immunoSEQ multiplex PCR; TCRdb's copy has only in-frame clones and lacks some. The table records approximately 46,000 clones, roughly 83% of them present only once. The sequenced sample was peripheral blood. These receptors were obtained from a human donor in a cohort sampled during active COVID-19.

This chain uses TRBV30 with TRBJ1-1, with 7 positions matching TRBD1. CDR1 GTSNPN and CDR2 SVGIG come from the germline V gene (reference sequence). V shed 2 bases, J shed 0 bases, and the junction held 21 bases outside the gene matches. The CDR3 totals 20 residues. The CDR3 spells CAWSPLRGARVAPLNTEAFF. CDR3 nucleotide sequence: TGTGCCTGGAGTCCCCTCAGGGGGGCGCGTGTAGCCCCCCTGAACACTGAAGCTTTCTTT.

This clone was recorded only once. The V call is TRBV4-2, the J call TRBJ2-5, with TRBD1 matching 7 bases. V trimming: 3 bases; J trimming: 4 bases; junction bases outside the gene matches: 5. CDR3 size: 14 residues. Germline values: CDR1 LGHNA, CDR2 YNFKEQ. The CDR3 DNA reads TGTGCCAGCAGCCAGTCAGGGGGTTCAGAGACCCAGTACTTC. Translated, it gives CASSQSGGSETQYF.

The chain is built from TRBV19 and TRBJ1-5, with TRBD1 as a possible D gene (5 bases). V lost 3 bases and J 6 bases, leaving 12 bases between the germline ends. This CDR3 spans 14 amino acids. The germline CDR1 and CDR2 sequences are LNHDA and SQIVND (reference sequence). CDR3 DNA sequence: TGTGCCAGTAGTATTCTGGCCGGGGGTCAGCCCCAGCATTTT. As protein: CASSILAGGQPQHF.

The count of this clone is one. The CDR3 DNA reads TGTGCCATCAGTGGACTAGCAGATACGCAGTATTTT. Encoded protein: CAISGLADTQYF. V gene TRBV10-3 combines with J gene TRBJ2-3, with D perhaps TRBD2 (6 bases). The V end lost 4 bases, the J end lost 4 bases, and 6 bases lay between the germline ends. The CDR3 consists of 12 residues. Germline-derived CDR1 and CDR2 are ENHRY and SYGVKD.

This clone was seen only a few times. The CDR3 here is CASSHLGGGQETQYF. The CDR3 bases are TGCGCCAGCAGCCATTTAGGGGGGGGCCAAGAGACCCAGTACTTC. The chain links TRBV5-1 to TRBJ2-5, with D possibly being TRBD2 (7 bases). V lost 4 bases and J lost 1, with 14 bases in between. The CDR3 consists of 15 residues. The V gene's germline CDR1 is SGHRS and CDR2 YFSETQ.

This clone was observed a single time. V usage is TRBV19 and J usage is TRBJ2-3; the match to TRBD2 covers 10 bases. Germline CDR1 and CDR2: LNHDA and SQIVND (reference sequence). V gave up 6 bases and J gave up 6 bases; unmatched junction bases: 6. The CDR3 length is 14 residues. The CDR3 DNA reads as TGTGCCAGTAGCTCTAGCGGGGGCTCGGATACGCAGTATTTT. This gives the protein CASSSSGGSDTQYF.

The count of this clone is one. The CDR3 nucleotides are TGTGCCAGCAGTTCCCCCACGGGGATGAGAGAGACCCAGTACTTC. Its protein is CASSSPTGMRETQYF. The rearrangement joins TRBV6-6 to TRBJ2-5; maybe TRBD2 (5 bases). Trimming shortened V by 4 bases and J by 4 bases, and 16 bases separated the two germline ends. Germline CDR1 MNHNY, CDR2 SVGAGI (reference sequence). The CDR3 contains 15 residues.

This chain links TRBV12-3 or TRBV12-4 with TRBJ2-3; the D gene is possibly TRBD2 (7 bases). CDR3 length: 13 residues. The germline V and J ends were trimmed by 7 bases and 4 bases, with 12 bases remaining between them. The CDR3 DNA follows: TGTGCCAGCACCATAGGGGGGGCAGATACGCAGTATTTT. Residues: CASTIGGADTQYF.

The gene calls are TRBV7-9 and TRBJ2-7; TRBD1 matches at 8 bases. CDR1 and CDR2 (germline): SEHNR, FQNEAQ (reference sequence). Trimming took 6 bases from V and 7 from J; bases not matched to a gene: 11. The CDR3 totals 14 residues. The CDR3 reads CASSPGQVPQEQYF. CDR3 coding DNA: TGTGCCAGCAGTCCGGGACAGGTGCCCCAGGAGCAGTACTTC.

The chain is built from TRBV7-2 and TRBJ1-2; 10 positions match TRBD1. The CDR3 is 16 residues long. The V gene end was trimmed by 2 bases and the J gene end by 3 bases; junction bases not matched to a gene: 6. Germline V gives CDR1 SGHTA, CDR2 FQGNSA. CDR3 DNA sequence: TGTGCCAGCAGCTTATCTGGGACAGGGGACTACTATGGCTACACCTTC. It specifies CASSLSGTGDYYGYTF.

The CDR3 loop is CASSEGQGNTIYF. For the CDR3, the DNA is TGTGCCAGCAGCGAGGGACAGGGAAACACCATATATTTT. V is TRBV9 and J is TRBJ1-3; 7 positions agree with TRBD1. Trimming cost V 3 bases and J 4 bases; bases outside gene matches: 1. The CDR3 sequence is 13 residues long. CDR1 and CDR2 (germline): SGDLS, YYNGEE.

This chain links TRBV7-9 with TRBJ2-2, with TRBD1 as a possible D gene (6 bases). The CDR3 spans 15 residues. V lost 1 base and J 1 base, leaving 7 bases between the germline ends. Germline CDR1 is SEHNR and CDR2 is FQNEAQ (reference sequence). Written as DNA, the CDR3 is TGTGCCAGCAGCTTAGTACAGGGGAACACCGGGGAGCTGTTTTTT. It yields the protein CASSLVQGNTGELFF.

This CDR3 reads CASSLYGAPPGLGTDTQYF. CDR3 sequence (DNA): TGTGCCAGCAGCTTATATGGTGCCCCCCCGGGTTTAGGCACAGATACGCAGTATTTT. V usage is TRBV13 and J usage is TRBJ2-3, with unresolved D. Germline CDR1 is PRHDT and CDR2 is FYEKMQ (reference sequence). The CDR3 runs 19 residues. Trimming removed 2 bases at V and 1 base at J, with 22 bases between.

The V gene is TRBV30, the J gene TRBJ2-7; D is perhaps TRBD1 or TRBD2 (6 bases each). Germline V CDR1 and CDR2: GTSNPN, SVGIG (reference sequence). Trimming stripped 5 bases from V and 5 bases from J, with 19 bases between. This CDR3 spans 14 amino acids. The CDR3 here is CAWGGGAGEHEQYF. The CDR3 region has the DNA TGTGCCTGGGGAGGAGGGGCAGGGGAACACGAGCAGTACTTC.

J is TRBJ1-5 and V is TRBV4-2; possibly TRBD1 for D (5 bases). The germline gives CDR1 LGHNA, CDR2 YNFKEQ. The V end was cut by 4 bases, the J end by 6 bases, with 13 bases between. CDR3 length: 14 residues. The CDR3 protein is CASSRLTGGQPQHF. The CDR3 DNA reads TGTGCCAGCAGCCGACTCACCGGGGGTCAGCCCCAGCATTTT.

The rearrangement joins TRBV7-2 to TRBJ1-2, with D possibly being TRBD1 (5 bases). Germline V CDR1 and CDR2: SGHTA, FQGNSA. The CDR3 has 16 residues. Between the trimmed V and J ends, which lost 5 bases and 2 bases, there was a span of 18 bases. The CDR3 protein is CASSPAIGHNNYGYTF. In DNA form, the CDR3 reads TGTGCCAGCAGCCCGGCTATTGGACACAACAACTATGGCTACACCTTC.

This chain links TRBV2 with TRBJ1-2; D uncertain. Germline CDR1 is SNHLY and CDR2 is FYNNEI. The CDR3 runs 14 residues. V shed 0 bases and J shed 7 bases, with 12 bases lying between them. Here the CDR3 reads CASSEASIAVGYTF. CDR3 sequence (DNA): TGTGCCAGCAGTGAAGCGTCAATTGCGGTTGGCTACACCTTC.

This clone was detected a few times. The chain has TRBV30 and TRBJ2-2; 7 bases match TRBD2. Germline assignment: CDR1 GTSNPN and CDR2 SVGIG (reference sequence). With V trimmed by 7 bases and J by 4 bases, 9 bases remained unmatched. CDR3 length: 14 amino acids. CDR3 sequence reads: CASPPGGGTGELFF. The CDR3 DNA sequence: TGTGCCTCCCCCCCCGGCGGGGGCACCGGGGAGCTGTTTTTT.

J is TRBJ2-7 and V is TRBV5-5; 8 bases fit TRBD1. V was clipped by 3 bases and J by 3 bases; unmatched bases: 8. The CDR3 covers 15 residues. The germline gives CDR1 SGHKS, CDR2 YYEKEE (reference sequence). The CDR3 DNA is TGTGCCAGCAGCTCGCGACAGGGGAGTATCTACGAGCAGTACTTC. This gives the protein CASSSRQGSIYEQYF. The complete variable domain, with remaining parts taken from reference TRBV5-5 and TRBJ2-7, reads DAGVTQSPTHLIKTRGQQVTLRCSPISGHKSVSWYQQVLGQGPQFIFQYYEKEERGRGNFPDRFSARQFPNYSSELNVNALLLGDSALYLCASSSRQGSIYEQYFGPGTRLTVT.

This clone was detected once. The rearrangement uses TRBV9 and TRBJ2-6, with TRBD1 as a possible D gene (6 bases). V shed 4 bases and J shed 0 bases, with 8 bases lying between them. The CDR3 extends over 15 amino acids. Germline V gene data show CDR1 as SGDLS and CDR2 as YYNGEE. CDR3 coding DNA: TGTGCCAGCAGCCTGGGACACTCTGGGGCCAACGTCCTGACTTTC. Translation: CASSLGHSGANVLTF. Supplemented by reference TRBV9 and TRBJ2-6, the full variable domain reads DSGVTQTPKHLITATGQRVTLRCSPRSGDLSVYWYQQSLDQGLQFLIQYYNGEERAKGNILERFSAQQFPDLHSELNLSSLELGDSALYFCASSLGHSGANVLTFGAGSRLTVL.

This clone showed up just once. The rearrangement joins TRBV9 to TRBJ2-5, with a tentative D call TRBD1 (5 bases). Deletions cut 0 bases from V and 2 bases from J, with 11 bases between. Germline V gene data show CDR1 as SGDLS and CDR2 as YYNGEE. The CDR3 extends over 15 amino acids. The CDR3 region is CASSVGGRQQETQYF. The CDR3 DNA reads TGTGCCAGCAGCGTAGGAGGCAGACAGCAAGAGACCCAGTACTTC.

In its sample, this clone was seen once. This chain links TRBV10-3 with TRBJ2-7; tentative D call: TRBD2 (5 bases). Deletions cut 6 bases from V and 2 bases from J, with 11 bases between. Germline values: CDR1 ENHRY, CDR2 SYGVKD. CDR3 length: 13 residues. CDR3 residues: CAIRRATTYEQYF. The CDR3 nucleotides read TGTGCCATCAGGAGGGCAACTACCTACGAGCAGTACTTC.

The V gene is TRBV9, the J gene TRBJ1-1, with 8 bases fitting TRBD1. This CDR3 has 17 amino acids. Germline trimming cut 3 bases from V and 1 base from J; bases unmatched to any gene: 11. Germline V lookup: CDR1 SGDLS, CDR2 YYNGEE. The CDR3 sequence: CASSDETGGSWNTEAFF. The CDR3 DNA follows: TGTGCCAGCAGCGACGAAACAGGGGGGAGTTGGAACACTGAAGCTTTCTTT.

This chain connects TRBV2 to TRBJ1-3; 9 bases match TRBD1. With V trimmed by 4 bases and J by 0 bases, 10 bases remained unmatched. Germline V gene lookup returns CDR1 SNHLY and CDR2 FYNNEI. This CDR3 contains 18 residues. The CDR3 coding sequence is TGTGCCAGCAGTGTACTCACACAGGGGGCCTTCTCTGGAAACACCATATATTTT. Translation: CASSVLTQGAFSGNTIYF.

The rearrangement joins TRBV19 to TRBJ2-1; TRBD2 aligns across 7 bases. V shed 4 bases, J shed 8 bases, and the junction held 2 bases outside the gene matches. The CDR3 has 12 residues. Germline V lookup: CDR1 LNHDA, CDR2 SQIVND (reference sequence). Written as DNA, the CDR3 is TGTGCCAGTAGTACGAGCGGGGATGAGCAGTTCTTC. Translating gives CASSTSGDEQFF.

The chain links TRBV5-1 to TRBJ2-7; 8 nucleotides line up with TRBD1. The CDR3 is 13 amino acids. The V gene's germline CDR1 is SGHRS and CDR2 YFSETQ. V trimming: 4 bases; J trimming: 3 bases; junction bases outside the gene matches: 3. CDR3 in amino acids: CASSLDRGYEQYF. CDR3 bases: TGCGCCAGCAGCCTTGACAGGGGCTACGAGCAGTACTTC.

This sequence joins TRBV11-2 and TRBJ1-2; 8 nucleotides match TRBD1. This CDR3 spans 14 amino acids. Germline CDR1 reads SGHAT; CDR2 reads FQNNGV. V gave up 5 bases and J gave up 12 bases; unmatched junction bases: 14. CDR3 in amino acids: CASSLLPRDRSNTF. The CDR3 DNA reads TGTGCCAGCAGCCTACTCCCCCGGGACAGGTCGAACACCTTC.

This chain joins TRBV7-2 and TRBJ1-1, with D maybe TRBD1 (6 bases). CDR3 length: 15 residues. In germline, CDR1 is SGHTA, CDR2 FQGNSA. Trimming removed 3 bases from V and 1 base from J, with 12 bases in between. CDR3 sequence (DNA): TGTGCCAGCAGCTTGACAGGAGGCACGAACACTGAAGCTTTCTTT. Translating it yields CASSLTGGTNTEAFF.